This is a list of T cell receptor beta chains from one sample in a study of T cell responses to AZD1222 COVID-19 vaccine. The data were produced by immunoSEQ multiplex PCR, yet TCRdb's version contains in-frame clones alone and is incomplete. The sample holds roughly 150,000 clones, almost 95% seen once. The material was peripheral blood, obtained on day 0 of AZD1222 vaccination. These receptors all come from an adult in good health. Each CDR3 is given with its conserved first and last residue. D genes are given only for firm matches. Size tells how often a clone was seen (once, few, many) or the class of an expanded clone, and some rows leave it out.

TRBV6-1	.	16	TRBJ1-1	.	CASSESRGVRNTEAFF
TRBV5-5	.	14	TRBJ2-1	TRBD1	CASSLVRGHNEQFF
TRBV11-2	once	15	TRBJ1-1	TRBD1	CASSPRGQFYTEAFF
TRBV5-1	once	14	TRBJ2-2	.	CASNPLPEGGELFF
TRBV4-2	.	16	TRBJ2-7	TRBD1	CASSRNTGDLSYEQYF
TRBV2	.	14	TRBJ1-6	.	CASRVDRINSPLHF
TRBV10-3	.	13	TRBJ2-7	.	CATHPGTTYEQYF
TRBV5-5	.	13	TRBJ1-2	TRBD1	CASRVQGIDGYTF
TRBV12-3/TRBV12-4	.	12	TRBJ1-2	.	CASSLMIYGYTF
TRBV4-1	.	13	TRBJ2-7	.	CASSQGYGGASDF